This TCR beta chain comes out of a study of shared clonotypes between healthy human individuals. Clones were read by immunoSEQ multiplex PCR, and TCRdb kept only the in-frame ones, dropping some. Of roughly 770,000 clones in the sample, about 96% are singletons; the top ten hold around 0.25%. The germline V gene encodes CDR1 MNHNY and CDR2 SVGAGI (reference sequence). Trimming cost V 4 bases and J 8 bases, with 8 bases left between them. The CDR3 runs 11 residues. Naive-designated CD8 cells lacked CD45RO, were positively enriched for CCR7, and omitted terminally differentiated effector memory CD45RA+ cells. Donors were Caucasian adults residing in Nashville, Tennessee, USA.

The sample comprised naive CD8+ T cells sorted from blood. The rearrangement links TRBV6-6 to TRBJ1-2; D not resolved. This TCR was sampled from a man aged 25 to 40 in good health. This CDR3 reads CASSFGEGYTF. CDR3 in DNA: TGTGCCAGCAGTTTCGGTGAGGGCTACACCTTC.